This T cell receptor (beta chain) was captured in a study of OX40 agonist ivuxolimab in advanced cancers. Study in general: Patients' therapy was ivuxolimab, an antibody that acts as an agonist of OX40 (CD134). At about 82% male, the cohort had a mean age of 60 years, ranging from roughly 20 to 80.

Using immunoSEQ multiplex PCR, the repertoire was profiled, and TCRdb retains in-frame clones only, with some absent. The top ten clones hold 20% to 25% of a sample with about 36,000 clones, roughly 77% of them seen once. Whole-study results and caveats: Among patients with partial responses at 0.1-3.0 mg/kg, clonal expansion was among the lowest.

The germline V gene has CDR1 MNHNS and CDR2 SASEGT. CDR3 length equals 14 residues. V trimming: 10 bases; J trimming: 5 bases; junction bases outside the gene matches: 11. This clone was recorded only once. Its antigen remains unidentified. Distinct nucleotide sequences in the sample also encode this CDR3. The chain carries TRBV6-1 and TRBJ2-1; 7 nucleotides line up with TRBD1. This receptor was identified in an adult with an advanced solid tumor such as melanoma, head and neck, liver or kidney cancer. The input for sequencing was CD4+ or CD8+ T cells sorted from blood, taken in a trial of the OX40 agonist ivuxolimab. CDR3 sequence reads: CATAFGTVDNEQFF. For the CDR3, the DNA is TGTGCCACCGCCTTCGGGACAGTTGACAATGAGCAGTTCTTC.